By sample share, the clone carrying this T cell receptor beta chain is medium-sized. This sample was taken from a study of liver allograft versus peripheral blood T cells. Study at large: Transplanted-liver T cell receptor repertoires were compared with recipients' peripheral blood repertoires.

TCRdb re-called the reads with MiXCR, one entry per CDR3 protein. The data hold approximately 12,000 distinct CDR3 sequences, with about 25% observed a single time. The germline V gene encodes CDR1 SGHNT and CDR2 YYREEE (reference sequence). The CDR3 has 16 amino acids. Trimming removed 2 bases from V and 4 bases from J, with 18 bases in between. J is TRBJ1-1 and V is TRBV5-4; maybe TRBD1 (6 bases). This clonotype was sampled from a human patient who had a liver transplant. The graft donor may have contributed some T cells. As DNA, the CDR3 is TGTGCCAGCAGCTTTAGGCAGGGGTTGAGGCGCACTGAAGCTTTCTTT. Translated, it gives CASSFRQGLRRTEAFF.